These T cell receptor beta chains were read from a single sample in a study of blood T cell repertoires in COVID-19. The protocol was immunoSEQ multiplex PCR, while the TCRdb copy is restricted to in-frame clones and leaves out a portion. The table has about 100,000 clones, over 80% seen once. Sequenced sample: peripheral blood. The receptors come from a man aged 50 to 59 with active or convalescent COVID-19. The CDR3 runs from the conserved cysteine through the conserved F or W. D genes are given only for firm matches. Not every row has a clone size; where given, it reads once, few, many or a size class.

clone_size d_call j_call v_call cdr3_aa cdr3_nt
NA TRBD2 TRBJ2-7 TRBV5-3 CARSLTSGSTYEQYF TGTGCCAGAAGTCTTACTAGCGGGAGTACCTACGAGCAGTACTTC
NA NA TRBJ1-5 TRBV5-1 CASSARGGNQPQHF TGCGCCAGCAGCGCCAGGGGCGGCAATCAGCCCCAGCATTTT
NA TRBD1 TRBJ1-2 TRBV4-1 CASSQENTGVTYGYTF TGCGCCAGCAGCCAAGAAAACACAGGGGTGACCTATGGCTACACCTTC
NA TRBD2 TRBJ2-7 TRBV27 CASKPGLAGEAYEQYF TGTGCCAGCAAACCCGGGCTAGCGGGAGAGGCCTACGAGCAGTACTTC
NA NA TRBJ1-1 TRBV27 CASGVNRRRTEAFF TGTGCCAGTGGGGTAAATAGGCGGAGGACTGAAGCTTTCTTT
NA NA TRBJ1-1 TRBV18 CASSPEDRAEAFF TGTGCCAGCTCACCGGAGGACAGAGCTGAAGCTTTCTTT
NA NA TRBJ1-2 TRBV11-2 CASSAWTAAHGYTF TGTGCCAGCAGCGCCTGGACAGCGGCCCATGGCTACACCTTC
NA TRBD1 TRBJ2-7 TRBV6-1 CASSEDGTGVDEQYF TGTGCCAGCAGTGAAGATGGGACAGGGGTCGACGAGCAGTACTTC
NA NA TRBJ1-5 TRBV30 CAWSTTGTQPQHF TGTGCCTGGAGTACCACAGGCACTCAGCCCCAGCATTTT
NA NA TRBJ1-1 TRBV12-3/TRBV12-4 CASSSTPNTEAFF TGTGCCAGCAGCTCGACACCTAACACTGAAGCTTTCTTT
many TRBD1 TRBJ2-7 TRBV14 CASSHRDRDRDEQYF TGTGCCAGCAGCCACAGAGACCGGGACAGGGACGAGCAGTACTTC
NA TRBD1 TRBJ2-2 TRBV2 CASRREGQGELFF TGTGCCAGCAGGCGCGAGGGACAGGGGGAGCTGTTTTTT
few NA TRBJ1-2 TRBV12-5 CASGSMLQGGGYTF TGTGCTAGTGGTTCTATGCTACAGGGCGGAGGCTACACCTTC
NA NA TRBJ1-1 TRBV12-3/TRBV12-4 CASSSDRWTEAFF TGTGCCAGCAGTTCGGACAGATGGACTGAAGCTTTCTTT
NA NA TRBJ1-2 TRBV5-1 CASSALPTDNYGYTF TGCGCCAGCAGCGCTCTTCCGACAGATAACTATGGCTACACCTTC
NA NA TRBJ2-7 TRBV29-1 CSVEGSSNEQYF TGCAGCGTTGAAGGGTCCTCTAACGAGCAGTACTTC
NA NA TRBJ2-1 TRBV27 CASSLPHRYNEQFF TGTGCCAGCAGTTTACCCCATCGGTACAATGAGCAGTTCTTC
NA NA TRBJ1-2 TRBV9 CASSVARAGWHYGYTF TGTGCCAGCAGCGTAGCTCGGGCAGGGTGGCACTATGGCTACACCTTC
NA TRBD2 TRBJ2-2 TRBV24-1 CATSDPSGSGTGELFF TGTGCCACCAGTGACCCCAGCGGGAGCGGCACCGGGGAGCTGTTTTTT
NA TRBD2 TRBJ2-2 TRBV7-9 CASSPRGGARTGELFF TGTGCCAGCAGCCCACGGGGGGGCGCTCGCACCGGGGAGCTGTTTTTT
NA TRBD1 TRBJ1-1 TRBV27 CASSAGQGTEAFF TGTGCCAGCAGTGCCGGACAGGGGACTGAAGCTTTCTTT
NA NA TRBJ2-7 TRBV6-2/TRBV6-3 CASSYYQVLYF TGTGCCAGCAGTTACTACCAGGTTCTGTACTTC
NA TRBD2 TRBJ2-3 TRBV7-9 CASSSIGTSGNTDTQYF TGTGCCAGCAGCTCGATCGGGACTAGCGGAAACACAGATACGCAGTATTTT
NA NA TRBJ2-1 TRBV19 CASSIREPDNEQFF TGTGCCAGTAGTATTCGGGAACCCGACAATGAGCAGTTCTTC
NA TRBD1 TRBJ1-5 TRBV7-6 CASSLLGQEDQPQHF TGTGCCAGCAGCTTATTGGGACAGGAGGATCAGCCCCAGCATTTT
NA TRBD2 TRBJ2-5 TRBV5-1 CASKPQPGLAEGTQYF TGCGCCAGCAAACCACAACCGGGACTAGCGGAAGGTACCCAGTACTTC
NA NA TRBJ1-2 TRBV4-2 CASSQDYVAGGYTF TGTGCCAGCAGCCAAGATTATGTGGCCGGGGGCTACACCTTC
NA NA TRBJ2-1 TRBV4-1 CASSPIAPVNEQFF TGCGCCAGCAGCCCCATTGCTCCGGTGAATGAGCAGTTCTTC
NA TRBD2 TRBJ2-7 TRBV6-6 CASSLTSGSYEQYF TGTGCCAGCAGTCTTACTAGCGGCTCCTACGAGCAGTACTTC
NA TRBD1 TRBJ1-1 TRBV19 CASSFLTGQGGTEAFF TGTGCCAGTAGTTTCCTGACCGGACAGGGAGGCACTGAAGCTTTCTTT
NA TRBD2 TRBJ2-7 TRBV14 CASGLLAGVLPYYEQYF TGTGCCAGCGGTTTACTAGCGGGAGTGCTCCCCTACTACGAGCAGTACTTC
NA NA TRBJ2-2 TRBV4-1 CASSQDVGVTGELFF TGCGCCAGCAGCCAAGATGTGGGAGTGACCGGGGAGCTGTTTTTT
NA TRBD2 TRBJ2-3 TRBV7-9 CASSRAGDGIDTQYF TGTGCCAGCAGCCGAGCGGGAGATGGGATAGATACGCAGTATTTT
NA TRBD2 TRBJ2-3 TRBV5-1 CASSSGLAGGTDTQYF TGCGCCAGCAGCTCGGGACTAGCGGGGGGCACAGATACGCAGTATTTT
NA NA TRBJ1-5 TRBV5-1 CASSLDPQGRNQPQHF TGCGCCAGCAGCCTCGACCCCCAGGGGCGTAATCAGCCCCAGCATTTT
NA NA TRBJ2-1 TRBV5-1 CASTVAGSDEQFF TGCGCCAGCACGGTGGCGGGATCTGATGAGCAGTTCTTC
NA TRBD2 TRBJ2-7 TRBV30 CAWSREGSFYEQYF TGTGCCTGGAGTAGGGAGGGGTCATTCTACGAGCAGTACTTC
NA NA TRBJ2-7 TRBV20-1 CSASSGHEQYF TGCAGTGCCTCCAGCGGGCACGAGCAGTACTTC
NA NA TRBJ2-6 TRBV5-4 CASSSSGNRAGANVLTF TGTGCCAGCAGCAGCTCCGGGAATCGAGCTGGGGCCAACGTCCTGACTTTC
NA NA TRBJ1-1 TRBV24-1 CATSDPAGGTEAFF TGTGCCACCAGTGACCCGGCAGGTGGAACTGAAGCTTTCTTT
NA TRBD1 TRBJ2-1 TRBV19 CASSRASGTGTYNEQFF TGTGCCAGTAGTAGAGCTTCCGGGACAGGGACCTACAATGAGCAGTTCTTC
NA NA TRBJ1-3 TRBV28 CASSLPGNGNTIYF TGTGCCAGCAGTTTACCCGGGAATGGAAACACCATATATTTT